This TCR beta chain was obtained from a study of PD-1 blockade in classical Hodgkin lymphoma. Study-level points and caveats: Baseline TCR diversity was reportedly lower in newly diagnosed patients than healthy donors. CD4+ TCR diversity rose significantly by C4D1, and CD8+ TCR diversity did not. Complete responders possessed baseline diversity comparable to newly diagnosed patients.

Points on this clone: No antigen is known for it.

As for time point: cycle 4 day 1 (C4D1), after more than 5 weeks of nivolumab. Relapse after autologous stem cell transplantation occurred in every patient, and brentuximab vedotin exposure varied. Magnetic negative selection was used to purify CD8+ T cells from thawed PBMCs. Best overall response was complete response, partial response or progressive disease in these relapsed/refractory classical Hodgkin lymphoma patients. Generated by immunoSEQ multiplex PCR, the TCRdb table keeps only in-frame clones and is missing some. The sample lists some 8,800 clones, roughly 80% occurring once. The CDR3 totals 15 residues. V lost 4 bases, J lost 0 bases, and 10 bases lay in between. The V gene's germline CDR1 is MNHEY and CDR2 SVGAGI.

The specimen comprised CD8+ T cells from blood, sampled before the fourth cycle of nivolumab. V and J are TRBV6-5 and TRBJ2-1, with D tentatively TRBD2 (5 bases). The sequence was obtained from a human donor with classical Hodgkin lymphoma. The CDR3 bases are TGTGCCAGCAGTTCTAGCCTGAGCTCCTACAATGAGCAGTTCTTC. As protein: CASSSSLSSYNEQFF.